Presented here are 5 T cell receptor beta chains from one specimen sequenced in a study of shared clonotypes between healthy human individuals. Clones were sequenced by immunoSEQ multiplex PCR, and TCRdb holds only the in-frame ones, with some missing. The sample lists around 980,000 clones, around 78% seen once, with roughly 0.55% in the top ten. The material sequenced was memory CD4+ T cells from PBMCs. Subset specified: CD45RA-negative fraction. These receptors came from a man aged 18 to 29 in good health. Some clones in this sample may be carry-over from other donors' samples.

The chain employs TRBV6-1 and TRBJ1-1; 8 nucleotides match TRBD1. Germline lookup yields CDR1 MNHNS and CDR2 SASEGT. The CDR3 runs 17 residues. The ends lost 2 bases at V and 7 bases at J; junction bases unmatched: 15. CDR3 protein: CASSEITGGVFRNEAFF. The CDR3 region has the DNA TGTGCCAGCAGTGAAATAACAGGGGGGGTGTTTCGTAATGAAGCTTTCTTT.

The chain employs TRBV6-1 and TRBJ1-2; tentatively, D is TRBD1 (5 bases). CDR1 and CDR2 from the germline V gene are MNHNS and SASEGT. CDR3 length equals 15 residues. V was cut by 5 bases and J by 0 bases, with 13 bases left in between. CDR3 in DNA: TGTGCCAGCAGTCCCGGGGCAGGAGCTAACTATGGCTACACCTTC. The encoded protein is CASSPGAGANYGYTF.

The CDR3 bases are TGTGCCACAGCAAGGGGGGCGGGAGGGGGCACAGATACGCAGTATTTT. Protein sequence: CATARGAGGGTDTQYF. This chain uses TRBV27 with TRBJ2-3, with 9 bases that match TRBD2. Germline V lookup: CDR1 MNHEY, CDR2 SMNVEV (reference sequence). There are 16 residues in the CDR3. J lost 1 base, V lost 10 bases, and 12 bases had no gene match.

This chain joins TRBV2 and TRBJ2-1; no reliable D call. The CDR3 totals 10 residues. V lost 6 bases, J lost 7 bases, and 4 bases lay in between. From germline, CDR1 is SNHLY and CDR2 FYNNEI. CDR3 DNA: TGTGCCAGCAGGCGTAATGAGCAGTTCTTC. Protein product: CASRRNEQFF.

This clone has only a few counts. The rearrangement uses TRBV5-6 and TRBJ2-7; possible D gene TRBD1, 5 bases. Trimming removed 5 bases from V and 3 bases from J, with 9 bases in between. Germline V gene lookup returns CDR1 SGHDT and CDR2 YYEEEE. The CDR3 consists of 12 residues. The CDR3 DNA reads TGTGCCAGCAGTCAGGGTGACTACGAGCAGTACTTC. As protein: CASSQGDYEQYF.